This T cell receptor (beta chain) was recovered during a study of T-cell reconstitution after alpha-beta-depleted transplantation in children. V was clipped by 3 bases and J by 8 bases; unmatched bases: 6. This CDR3 is 15 amino acids long. CDR1 SGHTA and CDR2 FQGNSA come from the germline V gene. A few counts support this clonotype. A library of TCRbeta sequences, prepared with unique molecular identifiers, was generated. Using its own MiXCR run on the PCR reads, TCRdb lists one record per CDR3 protein. The sample lists 84,000 or so distinct CDR3 sequences, about a sixth occurring once. The receptor comes from a male patient aged 2 to 10 who had a stem cell transplant for acute lymphoblastic leukemia, so the T cells may come from the graft donor. The specimen was PBMCs, mostly from graft donor cells, collected 180 days after TCRalphabeta/CD19-depleted stem cell transplant. This chain links TRBV7-2 with TRBJ2-4; 11 bases fit TRBD2. The CDR3 nucleotides read TGTGCCAGCAGCTTTACTAGCGGGGGACGGGACATTCAGTACTTC. This translates into CASSFTSGGRDIQYF.